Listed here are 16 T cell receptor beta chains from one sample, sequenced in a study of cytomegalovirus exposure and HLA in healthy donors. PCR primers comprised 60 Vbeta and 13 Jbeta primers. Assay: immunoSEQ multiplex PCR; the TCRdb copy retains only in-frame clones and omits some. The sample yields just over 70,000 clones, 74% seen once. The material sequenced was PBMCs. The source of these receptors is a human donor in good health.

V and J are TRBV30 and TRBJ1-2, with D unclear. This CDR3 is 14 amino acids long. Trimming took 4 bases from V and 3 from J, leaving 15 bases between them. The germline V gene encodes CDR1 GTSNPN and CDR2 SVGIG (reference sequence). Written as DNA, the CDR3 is TGTGCCTGGACCGATCGAGGTCGGGACTATGGCTACACCTTC. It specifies CAWTDRGRDYGYTF.

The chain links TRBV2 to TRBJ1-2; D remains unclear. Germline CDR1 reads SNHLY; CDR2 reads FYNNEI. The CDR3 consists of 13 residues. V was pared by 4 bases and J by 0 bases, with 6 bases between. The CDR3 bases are TGTGCCAGCAGTGGTGCGCCTAACTATGGCTACACCTTC. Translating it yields CASSGAPNYGYTF.

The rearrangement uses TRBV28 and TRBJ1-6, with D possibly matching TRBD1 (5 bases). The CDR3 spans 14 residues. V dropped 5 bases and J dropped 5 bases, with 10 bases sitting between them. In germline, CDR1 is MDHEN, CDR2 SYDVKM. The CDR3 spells CASSRLQDNSPLHF. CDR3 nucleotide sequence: TGTGCCAGCAGTCGGTTACAGGATAATTCACCCCTCCACTTT.

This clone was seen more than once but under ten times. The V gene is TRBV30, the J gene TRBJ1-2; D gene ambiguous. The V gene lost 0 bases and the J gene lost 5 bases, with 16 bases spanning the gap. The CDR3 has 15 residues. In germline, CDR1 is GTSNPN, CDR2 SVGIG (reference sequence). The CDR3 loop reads CAWSVRGFRIYGYTF. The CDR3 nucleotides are TGTGCCTGGAGTGTACGAGGGTTTAGGATATATGGCTACACCTTC.

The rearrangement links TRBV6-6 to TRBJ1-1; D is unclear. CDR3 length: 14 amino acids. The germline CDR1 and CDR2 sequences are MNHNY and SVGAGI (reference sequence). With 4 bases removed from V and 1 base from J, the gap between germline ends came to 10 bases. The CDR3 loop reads CASSWGEENTEAFF. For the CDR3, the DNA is TGTGCCAGCAGTTGGGGAGAAGAGAACACTGAAGCTTTCTTT.

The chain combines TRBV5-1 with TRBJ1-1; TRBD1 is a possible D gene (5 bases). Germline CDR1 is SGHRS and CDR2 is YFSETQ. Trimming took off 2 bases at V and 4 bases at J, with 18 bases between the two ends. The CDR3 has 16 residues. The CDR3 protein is CASSFREARGGTEAFF. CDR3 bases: TGCGCCAGCAGCTTTAGGGAAGCGCGGGGGGGCACTGAAGCTTTCTTT.

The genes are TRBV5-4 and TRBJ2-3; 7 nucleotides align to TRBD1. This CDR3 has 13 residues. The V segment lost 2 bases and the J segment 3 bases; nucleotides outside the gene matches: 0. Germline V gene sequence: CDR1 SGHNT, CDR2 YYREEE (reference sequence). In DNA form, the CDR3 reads TGTGCCAGCAGCTTCAGGGGGACAGATACGCAGTATTTT. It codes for CASSFRGTDTQYF.

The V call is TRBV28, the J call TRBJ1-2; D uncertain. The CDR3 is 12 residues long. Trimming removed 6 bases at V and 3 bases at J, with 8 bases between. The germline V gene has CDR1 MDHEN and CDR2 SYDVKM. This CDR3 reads CASSPVDYGYTF. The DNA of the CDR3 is TGTGCCAGCAGCCCGGTGGACTATGGCTACACCTTC.

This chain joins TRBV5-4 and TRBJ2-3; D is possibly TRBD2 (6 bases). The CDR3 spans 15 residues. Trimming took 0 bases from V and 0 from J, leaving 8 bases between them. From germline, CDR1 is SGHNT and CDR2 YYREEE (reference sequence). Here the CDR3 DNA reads TGTGCCAGCAGCTTGGTGGGGACTAGCACAGATACGCAGTATTTT. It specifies CASSLVGTSTDTQYF.

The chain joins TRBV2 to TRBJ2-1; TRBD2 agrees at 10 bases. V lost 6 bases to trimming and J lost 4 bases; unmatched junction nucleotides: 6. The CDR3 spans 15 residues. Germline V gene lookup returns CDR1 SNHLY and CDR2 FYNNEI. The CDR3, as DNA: TGTGCCAGCAGCAATAGCGGGAGGTCATACAATGAGCAGTTCTTC. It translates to CASSNSGRSYNEQFF.

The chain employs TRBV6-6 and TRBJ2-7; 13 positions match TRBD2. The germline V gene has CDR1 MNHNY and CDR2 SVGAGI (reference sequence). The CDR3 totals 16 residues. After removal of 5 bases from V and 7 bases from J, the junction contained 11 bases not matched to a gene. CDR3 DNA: TGTGCCAGCAGTCCCCGACTAGCGGGAGGTTCGGGTGAGCAGTACTTC. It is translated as CASSPRLAGGSGEQYF.

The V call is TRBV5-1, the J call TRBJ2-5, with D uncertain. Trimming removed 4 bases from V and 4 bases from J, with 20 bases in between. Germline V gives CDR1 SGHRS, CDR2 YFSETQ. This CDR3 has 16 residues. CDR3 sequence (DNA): TGCGCCAGCAGCCCTTCTAAGGTAGCACTTATAGAGACCCAGTACTTC. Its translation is CASSPSKVALIETQYF.

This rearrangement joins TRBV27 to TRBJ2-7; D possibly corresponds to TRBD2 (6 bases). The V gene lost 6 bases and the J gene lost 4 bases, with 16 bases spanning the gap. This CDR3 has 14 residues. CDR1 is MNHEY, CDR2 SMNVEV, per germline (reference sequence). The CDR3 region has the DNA TGTGCCAGCAGGCCGACTAGGTCCAGTTACGAGCAGTACTTC. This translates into CASRPTRSSYEQYF.

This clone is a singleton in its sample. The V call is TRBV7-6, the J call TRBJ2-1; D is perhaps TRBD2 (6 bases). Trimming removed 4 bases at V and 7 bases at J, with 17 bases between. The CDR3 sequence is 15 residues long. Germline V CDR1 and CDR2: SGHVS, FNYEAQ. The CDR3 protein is CASSSGTYLGNEQFF. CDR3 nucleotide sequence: TGTGCCAGCAGCTCCGGGACTTACCTTGGGAATGAGCAGTTCTTC.

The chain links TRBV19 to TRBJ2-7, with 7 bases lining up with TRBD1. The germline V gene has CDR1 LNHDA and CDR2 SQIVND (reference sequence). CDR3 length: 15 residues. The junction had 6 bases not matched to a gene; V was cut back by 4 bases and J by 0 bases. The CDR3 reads CASSTSRQGSYEQYF. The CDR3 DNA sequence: TGTGCCAGTAGTACAAGCCGACAGGGCTCCTACGAGCAGTACTTC.

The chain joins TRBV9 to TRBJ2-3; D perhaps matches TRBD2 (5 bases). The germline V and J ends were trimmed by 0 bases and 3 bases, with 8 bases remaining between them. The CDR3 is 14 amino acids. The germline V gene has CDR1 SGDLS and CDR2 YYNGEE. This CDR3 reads CASSVGPGTDTQYF. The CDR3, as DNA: TGTGCCAGCAGCGTAGGGCCGGGAACAGATACGCAGTATTTT.